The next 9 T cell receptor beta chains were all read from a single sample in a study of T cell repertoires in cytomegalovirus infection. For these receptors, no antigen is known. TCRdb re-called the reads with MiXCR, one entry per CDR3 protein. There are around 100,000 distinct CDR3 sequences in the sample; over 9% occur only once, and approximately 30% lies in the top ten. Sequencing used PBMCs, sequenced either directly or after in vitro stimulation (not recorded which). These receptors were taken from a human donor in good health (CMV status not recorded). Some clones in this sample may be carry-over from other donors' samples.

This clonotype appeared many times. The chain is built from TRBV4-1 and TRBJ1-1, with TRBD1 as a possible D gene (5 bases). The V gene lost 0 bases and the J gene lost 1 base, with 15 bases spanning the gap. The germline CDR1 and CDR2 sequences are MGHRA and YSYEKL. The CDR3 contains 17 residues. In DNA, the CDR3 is TGCGCCAGCAGCCAAGATGGAGGAGGGGAAAGGAACACTGAAGCTTTCTTT. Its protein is CASSQDGGGERNTEAFF.

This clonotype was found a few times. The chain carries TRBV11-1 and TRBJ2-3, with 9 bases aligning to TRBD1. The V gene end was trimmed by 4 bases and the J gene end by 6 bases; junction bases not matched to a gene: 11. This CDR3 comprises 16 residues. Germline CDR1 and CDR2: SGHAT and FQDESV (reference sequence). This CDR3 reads CASSSWGQGYADTQYF. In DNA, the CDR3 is TGTGCCAGCAGCTCCTGGGGACAGGGATACGCGGATACGCAGTATTTT.

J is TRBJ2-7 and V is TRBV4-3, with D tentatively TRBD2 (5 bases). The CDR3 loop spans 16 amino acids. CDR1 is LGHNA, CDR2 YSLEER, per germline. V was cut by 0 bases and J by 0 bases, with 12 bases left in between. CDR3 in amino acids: CASSQDLASLSYEQYF. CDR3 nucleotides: TGCGCCAGCAGCCAAGACTTGGCTAGCCTCTCCTACGAGCAGTACTTC.

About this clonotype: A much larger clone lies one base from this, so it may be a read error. The CDR3 DNA sequence: TGTGCCAGCAGTGCGGTTGGGGCATTAGATGCAGCTTTCTTT. Protein: CASSAVGALDAAFF. This chain uses TRBV25-1 with TRBJ1-1; maybe TRBD1 (5 bases). V dropped 4 bases and J dropped 10 bases, with 19 bases sitting between them. The CDR3 extends over 14 amino acids. Germline loops: CDR1 MGHDK, CDR2 SYGVNS.

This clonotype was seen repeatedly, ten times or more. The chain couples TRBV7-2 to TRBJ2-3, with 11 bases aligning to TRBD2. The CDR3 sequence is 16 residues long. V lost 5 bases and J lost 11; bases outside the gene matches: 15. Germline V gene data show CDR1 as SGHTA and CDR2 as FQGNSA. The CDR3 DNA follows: TGTGCCAGCAGCACAGATAGCGGGAGGGCCCTTCTAGGGCAGTATTTT. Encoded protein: CASSTDSGRALLGQYF.

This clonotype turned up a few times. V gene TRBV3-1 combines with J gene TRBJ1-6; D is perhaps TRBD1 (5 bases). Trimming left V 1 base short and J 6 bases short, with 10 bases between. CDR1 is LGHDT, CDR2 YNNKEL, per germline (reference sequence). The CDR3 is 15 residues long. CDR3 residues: CASSQVAGGNSPLHF. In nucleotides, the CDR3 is TGTGCCAGCAGCCAAGTCGCTGGGGGTAATTCACCCCTCCACTTT. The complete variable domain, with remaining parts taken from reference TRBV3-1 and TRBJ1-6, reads DTAVSQTPKYLVTQMGNDKSIKCEQNLGHDTMYWYKQDSKKFLKIMFSYNNKELIINETVPNRFSPKSPDKAHLNLHINSLELGDSAVYFCASSQVAGGNSPLHFGNGTRLTVT.

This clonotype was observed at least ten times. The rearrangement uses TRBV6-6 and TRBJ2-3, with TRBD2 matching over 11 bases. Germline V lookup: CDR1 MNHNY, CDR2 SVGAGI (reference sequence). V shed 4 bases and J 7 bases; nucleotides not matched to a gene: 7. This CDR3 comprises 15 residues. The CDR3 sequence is CASSSGTSGYNTQYF. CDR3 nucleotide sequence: TGTGCCAGCAGTTCCGGGACTAGCGGTTATAATACGCAGTATTTT.

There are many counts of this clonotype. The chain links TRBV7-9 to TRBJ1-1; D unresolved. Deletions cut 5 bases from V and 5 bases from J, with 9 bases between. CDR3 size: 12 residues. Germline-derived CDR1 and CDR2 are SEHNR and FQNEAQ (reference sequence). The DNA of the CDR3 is TGTGCCAGCAGCCTAGGCTTAACTGAAGCTTTCTTT. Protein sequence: CASSLGLTEAFF.

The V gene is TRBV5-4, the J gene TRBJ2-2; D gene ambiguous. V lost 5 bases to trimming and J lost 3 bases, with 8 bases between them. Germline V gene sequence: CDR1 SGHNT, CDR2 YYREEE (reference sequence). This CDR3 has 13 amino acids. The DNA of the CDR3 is TGTGCCAGCAGGTCCGACTACACCGGGGAGCTGTTTTTT. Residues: CASRSDYTGELFF.